Listed here is a single TCR beta chain. Via MiXCR, TCRdb re-called the 5' RACE reads, giving one row per CDR3 protein. The sample includes tens of thousands of distinct CDR3 sequences, around 10% of them seen just once. This sample stems from a study of early T cells in non-severe SARS-CoV-2 infection. Germline-derived CDR1 and CDR2 are LGHDT and YNNKEL (reference sequence). Between the trimmed V and J ends, which lost 1 base and 3 bases, there was a span of 6 bases. This CDR3 is 13 amino acids long. V gene TRBV3-1 combines with J gene TRBJ1-2; D remains ambiguous. The clonotype originates from an adult who was a healthcare worker with PCR-confirmed SARS-CoV-2 infection or an uninfected control (not recorded which). Source: whole blood, taken at baseline. CDR3 amino acids: CASSQAPHYGYTF. DNA for the CDR3: TGTGCCAGCAGCCAAGCTCCCCACTATGGCTACACCTTC.